This entry lists 15 T cell receptor beta chains sequenced from one sample in a study of T-cell reconstitution after alpha-beta-depleted transplantation in children. Unique molecular identifiers tagged the TCRbeta library. TCRdb reprocessed the PCR reads via MiXCR and lists one record per CDR3 protein. The repertoire holds 780,000 or so distinct CDR3 sequences, roughly 15% seen once, with around 5% in the top ten. The source was PBMCs, mostly from graft donor cells, collected 360 days after TCRalphabeta/CD19-depleted stem cell transplant. The receptors derive from a male patient between 5 and 17 years old who had a stem cell transplant for acute lymphoblastic leukemia, so the T cells may come from the graft donor.

The chain uses TRBV11-2 and TRBJ2-1; 10 bases fit TRBD2. The CDR3 length is 15 residues. The germline V gene has CDR1 SGHAT and CDR2 FQNNGV. Trimming removed 4 bases from V and 4 bases from J; junction bases left unmatched: 4. The CDR3 DNA reads TGTGCCAGCAGCTCTCTTAGCGGGAGGTACAATGAGCAGTTCTTC. Translated: CASSSLSGRYNEQFF.

The rearrangement joins TRBV12-3 or TRBV12-4 to TRBJ1-3; D remains ambiguous. This CDR3 region has 14 residues. With 6 bases removed from V and 4 bases from J, the gap between germline ends came to 13 bases. The CDR3 bases are TGTGCCAGCAGCCCGAGGCGAAGGGGAAACACCATATATTTT. This encodes CASSPRRRGNTIYF.

J is TRBJ1-3 and V is TRBV4-1, with D unclear. V lost 2 bases to trimming and J lost 4 bases, with 9 bases between them. CDR3 length equals 14 residues. CDR1 MGHRA and CDR2 YSYEKL come from the germline V gene. The CDR3 protein is CASSQSGVGNTIYF. In DNA, the CDR3 is TGCGCCAGCAGCCAATCTGGCGTGGGAAACACCATATATTTT.

The chain combines TRBV4-2 with TRBJ1-5, with 9 bases aligning to TRBD1. This CDR3 is 16 amino acids long. Germline CDR1 reads LGHNA; CDR2 reads YNFKEQ. The V and J ends lost 0 bases and 6 bases, in that order; junction bases with no gene match: 6. In nucleotides, the CDR3 is TGTGCCAGCAGCCAAGAAAACAGGGGGCAGGTTCAGCCCCAGCATTTT. As protein: CASSQENRGQVQPQHF.

The sample holds a few counts of this clonotype. The gene calls are TRBV5-1 and TRBJ1-2; 7 bases line up with TRBD1. This CDR3 spans 16 amino acids. The germline V gene encodes CDR1 SGHRS and CDR2 YFSETQ. V lost 4 bases and J lost 0; bases outside the gene matches: 9. CDR3 in amino acids: CASSPTGTEANYGYTF. The CDR3 DNA follows: TGCGCCAGCAGCCCGACCGGGACAGAGGCTAACTATGGCTACACCTTC.

V and J are TRBV12-2 and TRBJ2-2; TRBD2, the table's D call, lacks a check against the DNA. TRBV12-2 is a pseudogene segment. CDR3 length: 17 residues. The DNA for the CDR3 is TGTGCAAGTCGCTTAGTCCTAGCGGGAGATAGCACCGGGGAGCTGTTTTTT. Its translation is CASRLVLAGDSTGELFF.

This clonotype was observed at least ten times. This rearrangement joins TRBV5-1 to TRBJ2-1; D not certain. This CDR3 contains 12 residues. Trimming stripped 1 base from V and 7 bases from J, with 6 bases between. Germline V gene data show CDR1 as SGHRS and CDR2 as YFSETQ. CDR3 sequence reads: CASSLMFNEQFF. The CDR3 nucleotides read TGCGCCAGCAGCTTGATGTTTAATGAGCAGTTCTTC.

This clonotype appeared a few times. This rearrangement joins TRBV10-3 to TRBJ2-4; the match to TRBD1 covers 7 bases. CDR1 is ENHRY and CDR2 is SYGVKD in the germline V gene. This CDR3 spans 18 amino acids. The junction had 14 bases not matched to a gene; V was cut back by 6 bases and J by 0 bases. CDR3 protein: CAISKGTVSYPAKNIQYF. The CDR3 nucleotides are TGTGCCATCAGCAAAGGGACAGTTTCCTACCCAGCCAAAAACATTCAGTACTTC.

This clonotype was seen a few times. The chain uses TRBV20-1 and TRBJ1-4, with TRBD1 matching over 8 bases. With 1 base clipped from V and 5 bases from J, the junction kept 6 bases outside the gene matches. Germline V gene lookup returns CDR1 DFQATT and CDR2 SNEGSKA (reference sequence). The CDR3 loop spans 15 amino acids. The DNA for the CDR3 is TGCAGTGCTAGAGGGGGGGACAGGAACAATGAAAAACTGTTTTTT. Protein: CSARGGDRNNEKLFF.

This clonotype was detected a few times. The rearrangement joins TRBV20-1 to TRBJ2-1; D is possibly TRBD2 (6 bases). Trimming took 5 bases from V and 4 from J, leaving 12 bases between them. The CDR3 contains 13 residues. The germline CDR1 and CDR2 sequences are DFQATT and SNEGSKA (reference sequence). This CDR3 is CSAHLALYNEQFF. CDR3 in DNA: TGCAGTGCTCATCTAGCGTTGTACAATGAGCAGTTCTTC.

The chain couples TRBV5-1 to TRBJ2-2; 8 bases line up with TRBD2. Per the germline V gene, CDR1 is SGHRS and CDR2 is YFSETQ. The V and J ends lost 1 base and 5 bases, in that order; junction bases with no gene match: 7. The CDR3 spans 16 residues. CDR3 bases: TGCGCCAGCAGCTTGCCCTCGCTAGCGGGTACCGGGGAGCTGTTTTTT. Translating gives CASSLPSLAGTGELFF.

The table lists this clonotype with a few counts. The chain recombines TRBV12-3 or TRBV12-4 with TRBJ1-5, with a weak D call TRBD1 (6 bases). CDR3 length: 18 amino acids. V was shortened by 0 bases and J by 6 bases, with 21 bases between the two germline ends. The CDR3 here is CASSLASPTGGEGQPQHF. CDR3 nucleotides: TGTGCCAGCAGTTTAGCCTCACCTACGGGGGGCGAAGGTCAGCCCCAGCATTTT.

The chain employs TRBV5-1 and TRBJ1-5; 7 nucleotides align to TRBD1. The trim removed 4 bases at V and 6 bases at J, leaving 4 bases unmatched. In germline, CDR1 is SGHRS, CDR2 YFSETQ. CDR3 length: 13 amino acids. The DNA for the CDR3 is TGCGCCAGCAGCGAGGGGGCCCGTCAGCCCCAGCATTTT. Protein product: CASSEGARQPQHF.

The chain has TRBV5-1 and TRBJ2-7; a possible D gene is TRBD1 (6 bases). Germline V gene sequence: CDR1 SGHRS, CDR2 YFSETQ. Between the trimmed V and J ends, which lost 4 bases and 3 bases, there was a span of 14 bases. This CDR3 has 14 residues. The DNA for the CDR3 is TGCGCCAGCAGCCCCGAGGGGGATGTCTACGAGCAGTACTTC. Its protein is CASSPEGDVYEQYF.

This clonotype has a handful of counts. The V gene is TRBV7-2, the J gene TRBJ1-6, with unresolved D. Germline loops: CDR1 SGHTA, CDR2 FQGNSA. The CDR3 has 13 amino acids. V lost 0 bases to trimming and J lost 7 bases, with 4 bases between them. CDR3 in amino acids: CASSLARNSPLHF. The DNA of the CDR3 is TGTGCCAGCAGCTTAGCCCGGAATTCACCCCTCCACTTT.